The entry below gives a single T cell receptor beta chain sequence along with its context. Its antigen target is currently unknown. Base qualities are not at hand, and no much larger clone is one base apart. This record comes from a study of control samples from healthy donors and cancer patients (dated by TCRdb to 2020 to 2021). Libraries were made using the immunoSEQ multiplex PCR assay. The table was pulled from immuneACCESS by TCRdb, which kept in-frame rearrangements only. Such tables lose some clones; where checked, under half of the loss comes from unresolved V genes, and the rest has no known cause. In all, the sample holds about 120,000 clones, and more than 80% of those were seen once. The ten largest clones capture approximately 1% of the sample. V is pruned by 6 bases and J by 0 bases, leaving 3 bases of the junction without a gene match. The CDR1 and CDR2 encoded by the germline V gene are SQVTM and ANQGSEA. Reading from cysteine to phenylalanine, the CDR3 counts 14 amino acids. Just CDR3 DNA is preserved here, 42 bases in frame from base 1.

The rearranged segments are TRBV29-1 and TRBJ2-7, with 12 bases in between that match TRBD1. The sequence derives from a woman aged 45-59 years with colorectal cancer. The sample comprised PBMCs. Here the CDR3 is given as CSVTGQGASYEQYF. The sequenced DNA is TGCAGCGTGACGGGACAGGGGGCCTCCTACGAGCAGTACTTC.